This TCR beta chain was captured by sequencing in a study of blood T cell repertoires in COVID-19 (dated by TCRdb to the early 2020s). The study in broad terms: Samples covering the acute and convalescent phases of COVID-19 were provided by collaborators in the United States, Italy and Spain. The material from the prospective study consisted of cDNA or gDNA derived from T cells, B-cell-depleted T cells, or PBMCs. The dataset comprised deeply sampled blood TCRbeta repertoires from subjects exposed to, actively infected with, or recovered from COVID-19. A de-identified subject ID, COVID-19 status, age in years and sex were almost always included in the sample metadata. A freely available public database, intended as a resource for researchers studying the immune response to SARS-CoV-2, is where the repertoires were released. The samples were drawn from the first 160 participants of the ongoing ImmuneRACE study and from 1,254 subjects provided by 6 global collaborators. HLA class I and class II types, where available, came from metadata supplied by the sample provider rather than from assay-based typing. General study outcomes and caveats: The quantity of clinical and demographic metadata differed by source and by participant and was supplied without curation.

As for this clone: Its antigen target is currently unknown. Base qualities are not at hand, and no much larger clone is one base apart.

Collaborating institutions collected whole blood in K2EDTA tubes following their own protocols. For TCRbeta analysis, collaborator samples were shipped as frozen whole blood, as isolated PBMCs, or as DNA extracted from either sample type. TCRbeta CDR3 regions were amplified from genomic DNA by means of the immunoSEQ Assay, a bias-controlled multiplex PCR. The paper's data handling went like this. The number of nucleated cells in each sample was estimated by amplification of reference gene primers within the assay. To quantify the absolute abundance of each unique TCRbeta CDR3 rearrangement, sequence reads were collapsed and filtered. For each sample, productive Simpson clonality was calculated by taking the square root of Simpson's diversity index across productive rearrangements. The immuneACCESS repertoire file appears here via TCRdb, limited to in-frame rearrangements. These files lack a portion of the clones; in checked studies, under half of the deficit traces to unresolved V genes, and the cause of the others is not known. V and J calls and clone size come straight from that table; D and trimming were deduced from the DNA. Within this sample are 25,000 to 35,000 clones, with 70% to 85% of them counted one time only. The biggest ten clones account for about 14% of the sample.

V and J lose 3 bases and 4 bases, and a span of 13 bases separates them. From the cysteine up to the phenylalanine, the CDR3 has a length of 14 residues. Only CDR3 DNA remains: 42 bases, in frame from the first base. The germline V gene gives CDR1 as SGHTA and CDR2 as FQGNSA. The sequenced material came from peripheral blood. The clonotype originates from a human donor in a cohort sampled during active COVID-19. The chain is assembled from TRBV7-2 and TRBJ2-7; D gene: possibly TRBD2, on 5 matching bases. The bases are TGTGCCAGCAGCTTGGCGGGTGGGGTATACGAGCAGTACTTC. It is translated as CASSLAGGVYEQYF.